This T cell receptor beta chain was recorded in a study of blood T cell repertoires in COVID-19. About the research overall: T cells, B-cell-depleted T cells, or PBMCs supplied cDNA or gDNA.

The ends lost 8 bases at V and 3 bases at J; junction bases unmatched: 11. CDR1 is MNHEY and CDR2 is SVGAGI in the germline V gene. The CDR3 has 15 amino acids. In the original workflow: Quantification of nucleated cells was approximated via reference gene primer amplification. Measured with immunoSEQ multiplex PCR; TCRdb has only the in-frame clones, and not every one. Clone size and the V and J calls come from that table; the DNA yielded D and trimming. The table records 110,000 to 150,000 clones, about 77% of them present only once. This clonotype was obtained from a man between 60 and 70 years old with acute or convalescent COVID-19. Sequencing input: peripheral blood. V gene TRBV6-5 combines with J gene TRBJ2-7, with 9 bases that match TRBD1. The CDR3 bases are TGTGCCAGCTACACATCCGGGACAGGGAGCTACGAGCAGTACTTC. This sequence encodes CASYTSGTGSYEQYF.